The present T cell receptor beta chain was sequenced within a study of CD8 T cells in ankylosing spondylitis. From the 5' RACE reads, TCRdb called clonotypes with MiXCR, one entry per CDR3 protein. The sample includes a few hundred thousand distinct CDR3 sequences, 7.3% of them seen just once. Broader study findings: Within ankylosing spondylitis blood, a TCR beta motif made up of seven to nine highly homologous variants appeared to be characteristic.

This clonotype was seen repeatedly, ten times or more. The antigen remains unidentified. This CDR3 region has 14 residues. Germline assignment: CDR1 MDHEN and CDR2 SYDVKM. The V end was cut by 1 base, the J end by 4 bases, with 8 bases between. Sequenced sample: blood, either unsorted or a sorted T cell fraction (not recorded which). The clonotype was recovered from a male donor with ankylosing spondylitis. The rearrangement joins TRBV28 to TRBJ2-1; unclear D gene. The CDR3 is CASSLLAEYNEQFF. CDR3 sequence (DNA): TGTGCCAGCAGTTTATTGGCGGAATACAATGAGCAGTTCTTC.